This TCR beta chain was retrieved from a study of blood T cell repertoires in COVID-19. Authors' methods: Using reference gene primer amplification, nucleated cell counts were estimated. Method: immunoSEQ multiplex PCR; TCRdb's copy keeps in-frame clones and lacks some. V and J calls and clone size are given by that table; D and trimming were obtained from the DNA. This sample has about 250,000 clones, with 65% to 90% found just once. Trimming took off 6 bases at V and 3 bases at J, with 18 bases between the two ends. The CDR3 totals 16 residues. Germline V CDR1 and CDR2: LNHDA, SQIVND (reference sequence).

Sequencing was carried out using peripheral blood. J is TRBJ2-1 and V is TRBV19; a possible D gene is TRBD1 (6 bases). This TCR was sampled from a woman of 80 years or more with active or convalescent COVID-19. Here the CDR3 reads CASSAATGSLYNEQFF. The CDR3, as DNA: TGTGCCAGTAGCGCCGCCACAGGGAGCCTCTACAATGAGCAGTTCTTC.